The T cell receptor (beta chain) under discussion was sequenced for a study of cytomegalovirus exposure and HLA in healthy donors. In the study overall: About 179 million T cells yielded more than 90 million unique TCR beta sequences in earlier analysis. Study-wide findings and caveats: While the bulk of TCR sequences proved rare, some public TCRs turned up in many donors. The listing of 150 to 200 TCR beta chains classed them as cytomegalovirus-associated.

As to this clone: Its antigen remains unknown.

The PCR had 60 Vbeta and 13 Jbeta primers. Clones were read by immunoSEQ multiplex PCR, and TCRdb kept only the in-frame ones, dropping some. The listing contains 200,000 to 250,000 clones. The CDR3 is made up of 14 amino acids. Per the germline V gene, CDR1 is SGHTS and CDR2 is YDEGEE. Unmatched junction bases numbered 3, after V lost 4 bases and J lost 2 bases. The TCR was taken from a girl aged 2-15 years in good health and CMV-seropositive. Specimen: PBMCs. The rearrangement uses TRBV5-8 and TRBJ2-1; 7 bases line up with TRBD2. The CDR3 reads CASSPGTTYNEQFF. The CDR3 DNA follows: TGTGCCAGCAGCCCAGGGACTACCTACAATGAGCAGTTCTTC.